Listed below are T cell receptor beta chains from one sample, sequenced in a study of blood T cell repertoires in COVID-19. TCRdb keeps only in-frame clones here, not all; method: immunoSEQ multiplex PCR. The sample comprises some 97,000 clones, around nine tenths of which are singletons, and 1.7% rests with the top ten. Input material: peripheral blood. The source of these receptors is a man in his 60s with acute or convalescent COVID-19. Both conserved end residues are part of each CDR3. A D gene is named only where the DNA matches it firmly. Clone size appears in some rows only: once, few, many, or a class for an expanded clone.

CDR3: CASSLFGSSGGPTDTQYF; DNA: TGTGCCAGTAGTTTATTCGGGAGTAGCGGGGGACCCACAGATACGCAGTATTTT; J: TRBJ2-3; D: TRBD2; size: NA; V: TRBV19
CDR3: CASSPGTNEDTQYF; DNA: TGTGCCAGCTCACCGGGGACAAACGAAGATACGCAGTATTTT; J: TRBJ2-3; D: NA; size: NA; V: TRBV18
CDR3: CASSRRQGPETQYF; DNA: TGTGCCAGCAGCCGCCGACAGGGTCCGGAGACCCAGTACTTC; J: TRBJ2-5; D: TRBD1; size: NA; V: TRBV3-1/TRBV3-2
CDR3: CASSYSGQQETQYF; DNA: TGTGCCAGCAGTTACTCGGGACAGCAAGAGACCCAGTACTTC; J: TRBJ2-5; D: TRBD1; size: NA; V: TRBV6-5
CDR3: CASTRAASTSSYNEQFF; DNA: TGTGCCAGCACCCGAGCGGCAAGCACTAGCTCCTACAATGAGCAGTTCTTC; J: TRBJ2-1; D: NA; size: NA; V: TRBV3-1/TRBV3-2
CDR3: CASSPDSYTEAFF; DNA: TGTGCCAGCTCACCGGACAGTTACACTGAAGCTTTCTTT; J: TRBJ1-1; D: NA; size: NA; V: TRBV18
CDR3: CASSFRTGEYVNNEQFF; DNA: TGCGCCAGCAGCTTCCGGACAGGGGAGTATGTGAACAATGAGCAGTTCTTC; J: TRBJ2-1; D: TRBD1; size: few; V: TRBV5-1
CDR3: CASSIARGGAYNEQFF; DNA: TGTGCCAGTAGTATAGCCCGCGGGGGTGCTTACAATGAGCAGTTCTTC; J: TRBJ2-1; D: TRBD2; size: once; V: TRBV19
CDR3: CASSQEHGVNHEQYF; DNA: TGTGCCAGCAGCCAAGAGCACGGAGTTAACCACGAGCAGTACTTC; J: TRBJ2-7; D: NA; size: NA; V: TRBV3-1/TRBV3-2
CDR3: CASSDGQTRQEAFF; DNA: TGTGCCAGCAGTGATGGACAGACACGTCAGGAAGCTTTCTTT; J: TRBJ1-1; D: NA; size: once; V: TRBV2
CDR3: CATAGRGVDTQYF; DNA: TGTGCCACCGCCGGGCGGGGAGTGGATACGCAGTATTTT; J: TRBJ2-3; D: NA; size: NA; V: TRBV10-3
CDR3: CASSQGSAGVTQYF; DNA: TGTGCCAGCAGCCAAGGGAGTGCGGGGGTTACCCAGTACTTC; J: TRBJ2-5; D: TRBD2; size: NA; V: TRBV3-1/TRBV3-2
CDR3: CASSISTGTNSPLHF; DNA: TGTGCCAGTAGTATATCGACAGGGACAAATTCACCCCTCCACTTT; J: TRBJ1-6; D: TRBD1; size: NA; V: TRBV19
CDR3: CASSLERGFSDTQYF; DNA: TGTGCCAGCAGCTTAGAAAGGGGCTTCTCAGATACGCAGTATTTT; J: TRBJ2-3; D: NA; size: NA; V: TRBV7-8
CDR3: CASSVQGNGNTEAFF; DNA: TGTGCCAGCAGCGTACAGGGAAACGGGAACACTGAAGCTTTCTTT; J: TRBJ1-1; D: NA; size: NA; V: TRBV9
CDR3: CSDTGSYNEQFF; DNA: TGCAGCGATACAGGGTCCTACAATGAGCAGTTCTTC; J: TRBJ2-1; D: NA; size: NA; V: TRBV29-1
CDR3: CASSQPGDHSNQPQHF; DNA: TGTGCCAGCAGCCAACCGGGGGATCATAGCAATCAGCCCCAGCATTTT; J: TRBJ1-5; D: NA; size: NA; V: TRBV14
CDR3: CASSLDRDLSSYNSPLHF; DNA: TGTGCCAGCAGTCTGGACAGAGACCTCTCCTCCTATAATTCACCCCTCCACTTT; J: TRBJ1-6; D: NA; size: NA; V: TRBV7-2
CDR3: CSVGEGLSYEQYF; DNA: TGCAGCGTTGGGGAGGGTCTCTCCTACGAGCAGTACTTC; J: TRBJ2-7; D: TRBD2; size: NA; V: TRBV29-1
CDR3: CSASSGNEQYF; DNA: TGCAGTGCTAGTTCGGGAAACGAGCAGTACTTC; J: TRBJ2-7; D: NA; size: NA; V: TRBV20-1
CDR3: CASSQWPQGVSNYGYTF; DNA: TGTGCCAGCAGCCAATGGCCACAGGGGGTGTCGAACTATGGCTACACCTTC; J: TRBJ1-2; D: TRBD1; size: NA; V: TRBV3-1/TRBV3-2
CDR3: CASSRQNTGELFF; DNA: TGCGCCAGCAGCCGACAGAACACCGGGGAGCTGTTTTTT; J: TRBJ2-2; D: NA; size: NA; V: TRBV5-1
CDR3: CASSRRDSANTGELFF; DNA: TGTGCCAGCAGCCGTAGGGACAGCGCGAACACCGGGGAGCTGTTTTTT; J: TRBJ2-2; D: TRBD1; size: NA; V: TRBV11-2
CDR3: CASSLGAYSNYGYTF; DNA: TGTGCCAGCAGCTTGGGGGCCTACTCTAACTATGGCTACACCTTC; J: TRBJ1-2; D: NA; size: NA; V: TRBV5-4
CDR3: CASSPGTERNTIYF; DNA: TGTGCCAGCAGCCCCGGGACAGAACGAAACACCATATATTTT; J: TRBJ1-3; D: TRBD1; size: NA; V: TRBV5-4
CDR3: CASSNRVNYGYTF; DNA: TGTGCCAGCAGCAACAGGGTTAACTATGGCTACACCTTC; J: TRBJ1-2; D: NA; size: NA; V: TRBV7-2
CDR3: CASKGAGGPTYEQYF; DNA: TGTGCCAGCAAAGGGGCGGGGGGACCCACCTACGAGCAGTACTTC; J: TRBJ2-7; D: TRBD2; size: few; V: TRBV18
CDR3: CASSFPGGAVNTEAFF; DNA: TGTGCCAGCAGCTTTCCCGGGGGGGCAGTGAACACTGAAGCTTTCTTT; J: TRBJ1-1; D: NA; size: NA; V: TRBV7-9
CDR3: CAWSVGAASGNTIYF; DNA: TGTGCCTGGAGTGTAGGGGCCGCCTCTGGAAACACCATATATTTT; J: TRBJ1-3; D: NA; size: NA; V: TRBV30
CDR3: CASSIDYLAHRNQPQHF; DNA: TGTGCCAGTAGTATAGATTATTTGGCTCACCGCAATCAGCCCCAGCATTTT; J: TRBJ1-5; D: NA; size: NA; V: TRBV19
CDR3: CASSQEGGRTFPYGYTF; DNA: TGTGCCAGCAGCCAAGAAGGAGGACGGACTTTTCCTTATGGCTACACCTTC; J: TRBJ1-2; D: NA; size: NA; V: TRBV4-2
CDR3: CASSIPVHQGHYGYTF; DNA: TGTGCCAGTAGTATACCAGTACACCAGGGCCACTATGGCTACACCTTC; J: TRBJ1-2; D: NA; size: once; V: TRBV19
CDR3: CASSRDRDNGYTF; DNA: TGTGCCAGCAGCCGCGACAGGGACAATGGCTACACCTTC; J: TRBJ1-2; D: TRBD1; size: few; V: TRBV12-3/TRBV12-4
CDR3: CASSKTRQETQYF; DNA: TGTGCCAGCAGCAAGACTCGCCAAGAGACCCAGTACTTC; J: TRBJ2-5; D: NA; size: NA; V: TRBV11-3
CDR3: CASRRQSSYEQYF; DNA: TGTGCCAGCAGAAGACAGAGTTCCTACGAGCAGTACTTC; J: TRBJ2-7; D: NA; size: NA; V: TRBV6-5
CDR3: CASSHRAPGNQPQHF; DNA: TGTGCCAGCAGTCACAGGGCCCCGGGCAATCAGCCCCAGCATTTT; J: TRBJ1-5; D: NA; size: NA; V: TRBV6-5
CDR3: CASSIARGQRGTEAFF; DNA: TGTGCCAGTAGTATAGCTAGAGGACAGAGGGGGACTGAAGCTTTCTTT; J: TRBJ1-1; D: NA; size: NA; V: TRBV19
CDR3: CASSGNTEAFF; DNA: TGTGCCAGCAGCGGCAACACTGAAGCTTTCTTT; J: TRBJ1-1; D: NA; size: NA; V: TRBV7-9
CDR3: CASSKDRGGYTF; DNA: TGTGCCAGCAGTAAGGACAGGGGAGGCTACACCTTC; J: TRBJ1-2; D: TRBD1; size: NA; V: TRBV6-2/TRBV6-3
CDR3: CASSGTPMNTEAFF; DNA: TGTGCCAGCAGCGGGACACCTATGAACACTGAAGCTTTCTTT; J: TRBJ1-1; D: NA; size: NA; V: TRBV5-6
CDR3: CASSLSQGRNAEAFF; DNA: TGCGCCAGCAGCTTGTCTCAGGGGCGGAACGCTGAAGCTTTCTTT; J: TRBJ1-1; D: NA; size: NA; V: TRBV5-1
CDR3: CASSRDRATYNEQFF; DNA: TGTGCCAGTAGCCGGGACAGGGCCACCTACAATGAGCAGTTCTTC; J: TRBJ2-1; D: TRBD1; size: NA; V: TRBV19
CDR3: CASSPTTSARTREQFF; DNA: TGTGCCAGCTCACCAACGACTAGCGCCCGGACTCGCGAGCAGTTCTTC; J: TRBJ2-1; D: TRBD2; size: once; V: TRBV18
CDR3: CASSLAGVQETQYF; DNA: TGTGCCAGCAGTTTAGCGGGGGTCCAAGAGACCCAGTACTTC; J: TRBJ2-5; D: TRBD2; size: NA; V: TRBV28
CDR3: CASSITPGIVSEKLFF; DNA: TGTGCCAGTAGTATAACTCCCGGGATCGTCAGCGAAAAACTGTTTTTT; J: TRBJ1-4; D: NA; size: NA; V: TRBV19
CDR3: CASSGSRGGVGEQYF; DNA: TGTGCCAGCAGTGGTTCCCGTGGCGGTGTGGGCGAGCAGTACTTC; J: TRBJ2-7; D: NA; size: NA; V: TRBV2
CDR3: CASRSFRRDTEAFF; DNA: TGTGCCAGCAGGTCCTTCCGGAGGGACACTGAAGCTTTCTTT; J: TRBJ1-1; D: NA; size: NA; V: TRBV6-5
CDR3: CASSARQGANTEAFF; DNA: TGTGCCAGCAGCGCGAGACAGGGGGCGAACACTGAAGCTTTCTTT; J: TRBJ1-1; D: TRBD1; size: few; V: TRBV5-4
CDR3: CASTSTRGTFGTGELFF; DNA: TGTGCCAGCACGTCTACCCGCGGGACTTTTGGGACCGGGGAGCTGTTTTTT; J: TRBJ2-2; D: NA; size: NA; V: TRBV2
CDR3: CASSLSVGQREQYF; DNA: TGTGCCAGCAGCTTGTCGGTGGGACAGAGAGAGCAGTACTTC; J: TRBJ2-7; D: TRBD1; size: NA; V: TRBV5-4
CDR3: CASSFWDRAEAFF; DNA: TGTGCCAGCAGCTTTTGGGACAGAGCTGAAGCTTTCTTT; J: TRBJ1-1; D: TRBD1; size: NA; V: TRBV7-9
CDR3: CASSMQGRRLRFNQPQHF; DNA: TGTGCCAGTAGTATGCAAGGTAGGAGATTGCGTTTCAATCAGCCCCAGCATTTT; J: TRBJ1-5; D: NA; size: NA; V: TRBV19
CDR3: CSTKGGSEAFF; DNA: TGCAGCACTAAAGGCGGGAGTGAAGCTTTCTTT; J: TRBJ1-1; D: NA; size: NA; V: TRBV29-1
CDR3: CASGQRPPDTQYF; DNA: TGTGCCAGCGGGCAGCGGCCGCCAGATACGCAGTATTTT; J: TRBJ2-3; D: NA; size: NA; V: TRBV6-5
CDR3: CASSVGDSGEQFF; DNA: TGTGCCAGCAGCGTAGGGGACAGCGGGGAGCAGTTCTTC; J: TRBJ2-1; D: NA; size: NA; V: TRBV6-4
CDR3: CASSGLMDGVGTNEKLFF; DNA: TGTGCCAGCAGTGGACTTATGGATGGGGTTGGAACTAATGAAAAACTGTTTTTT; J: TRBJ1-4; D: NA; size: NA; V: TRBV14
CDR3: CASSKPVNTEAFF; DNA: TGTGCCAGCAGCAAACCGGTGAACACTGAAGCTTTCTTT; J: TRBJ1-1; D: NA; size: NA; V: TRBV12-3/TRBV12-4